Here is one T cell receptor beta chain with its context. The entry originates in a study of blood T cell repertoires in COVID-19. At the level of the study: Samples representing acute and convalescent COVID-19 were sourced from the United States, Italy and Spain.

Looked up from germline, CDR1 is LNHDA and CDR2 is SQIVND (reference sequence). The CDR3 loop spans 14 amino acids. The V segment lost 6 bases and the J segment 3 bases; nucleotides outside the gene matches: 5. Per the original methods: Reference gene primer amplification in the assay estimated nucleated cell counts. Generated by immunoSEQ multiplex PCR, the TCRdb table keeps only in-frame clones and is missing some. The V and J calls and the clone size are those of that table, but D and trimming were determined from the DNA. The sample comprises about 170,000 clones, approximately 83% of which are singletons, and approximately 2.5% rests with the top ten.

Sequenced input: peripheral blood. The J gene is TRBJ2-3, the V gene TRBV19, with 8 bases identical to TRBD1. This TCR came from a human donor with acute or convalescent COVID-19. The donor label of this sample is uncertain. The CDR3 loop reads CASRSGQGTDTQYF. Written as DNA, the CDR3 is TGTGCCAGTAGGTCCGGACAGGGAACAGATACGCAGTATTTT. Supplemented by reference TRBV19 and TRBJ2-3, the full variable domain reads DGGITQSPKYLFRKEGQNVTLSCEQNLNHDAMYWYRQDPGQGLRLIYYSQIVNDFQKGDIAEGYSVSREKKESFPLTVTSAQKNPTAFYLCASRSGQGTDTQYFGPGTRLTVL.